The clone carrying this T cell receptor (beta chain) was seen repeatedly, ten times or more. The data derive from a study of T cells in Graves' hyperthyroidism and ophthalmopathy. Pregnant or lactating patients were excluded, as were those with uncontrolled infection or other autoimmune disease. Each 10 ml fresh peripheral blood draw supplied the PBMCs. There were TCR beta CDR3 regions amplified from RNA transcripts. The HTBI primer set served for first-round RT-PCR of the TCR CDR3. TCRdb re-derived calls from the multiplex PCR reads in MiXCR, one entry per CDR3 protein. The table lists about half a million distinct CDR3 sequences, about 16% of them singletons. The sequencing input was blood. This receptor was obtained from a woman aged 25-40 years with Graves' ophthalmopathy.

Here the CDR3 reads CASSAAGLLNTEAFF. The CDR3 region has the DNA TGTGCCAGCAGTGCGGCAGGCTTGCTAAACACTGAAGCTTTCTTT. The chain is built from TRBV6-1 and TRBJ1-1; D is undetermined. V lost 4 bases, J lost 2 bases, and 14 bases lay in between. The CDR3 runs 15 residues. Per germline, CDR1 MNHNS and CDR2 SASEGT.